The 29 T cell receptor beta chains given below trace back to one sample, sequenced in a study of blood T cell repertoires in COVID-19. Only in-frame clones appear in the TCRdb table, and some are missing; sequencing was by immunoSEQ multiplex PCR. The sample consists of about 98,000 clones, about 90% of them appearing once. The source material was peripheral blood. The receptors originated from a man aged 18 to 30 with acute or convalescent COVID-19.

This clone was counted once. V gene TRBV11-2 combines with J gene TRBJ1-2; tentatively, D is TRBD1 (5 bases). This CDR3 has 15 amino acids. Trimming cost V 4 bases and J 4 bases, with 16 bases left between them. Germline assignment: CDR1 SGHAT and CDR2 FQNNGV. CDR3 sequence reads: CASSSPGGTSYGYTF. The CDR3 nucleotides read TGTGCCAGCAGCTCTCCCGGGGGTACGAGCTATGGCTACACCTTC.

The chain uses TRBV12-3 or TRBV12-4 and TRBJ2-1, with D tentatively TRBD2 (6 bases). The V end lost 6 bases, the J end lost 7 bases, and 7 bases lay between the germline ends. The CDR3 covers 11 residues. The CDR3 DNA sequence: TGTGCCAGCAGCCGGGGGAATGAGCAGTTCTTC. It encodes CASSRGNEQFF.

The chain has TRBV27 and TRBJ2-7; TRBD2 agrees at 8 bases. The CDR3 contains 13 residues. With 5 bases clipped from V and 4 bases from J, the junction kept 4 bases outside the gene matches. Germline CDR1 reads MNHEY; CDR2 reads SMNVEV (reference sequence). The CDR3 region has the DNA TGTGCCAGCAGTAGCGGGAGATTATACGAGCAGTACTTC. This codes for CASSSGRLYEQYF.

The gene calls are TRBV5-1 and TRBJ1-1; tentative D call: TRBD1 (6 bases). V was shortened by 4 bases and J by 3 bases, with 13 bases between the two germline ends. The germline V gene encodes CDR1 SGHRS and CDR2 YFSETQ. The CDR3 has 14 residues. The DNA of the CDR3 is TGCGCCAGCAGCAGAACAGGGTTGGACACTGAAGCTTTCTTT. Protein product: CASSRTGLDTEAFF. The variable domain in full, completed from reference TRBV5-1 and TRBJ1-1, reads KAGVTQTPRYLIKTRGQQVTLSCSPISGHRSVSWYQQTPGQGLQFLFEYFSETQRNKGNFPGRFSGRQFSNSRSEMNVSTLELGDSALYLCASSRTGLDTEAFFGQGTRLTVV.

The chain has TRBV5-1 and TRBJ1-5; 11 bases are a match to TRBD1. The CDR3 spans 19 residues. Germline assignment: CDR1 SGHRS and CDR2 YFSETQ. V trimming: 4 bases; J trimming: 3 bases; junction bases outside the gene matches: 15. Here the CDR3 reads CASSTQDRGPAQINQPQHF. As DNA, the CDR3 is TGCGCCAGCAGCACCCAGGACAGGGGGCCCGCGCAGATCAATCAGCCCCAGCATTTT.

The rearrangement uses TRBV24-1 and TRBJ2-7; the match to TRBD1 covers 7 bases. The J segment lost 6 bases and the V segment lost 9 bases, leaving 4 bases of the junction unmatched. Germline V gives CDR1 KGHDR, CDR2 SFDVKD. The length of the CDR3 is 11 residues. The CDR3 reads CATGRGSEQYF. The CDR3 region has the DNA TGTGCCACCGGCAGGGGGAGCGAGCAGTACTTC.

In DNA, the CDR3 is TGTGCCAGCAGCCCCTCCGGGACTAGCGGCGAGCCCGAGCAGTACTTC. It is translated as CASSPSGTSGEPEQYF. The V and J genes are TRBV13 and TRBJ2-7, with 11 bases identical to TRBD2. V lost 5 bases, J lost 6 bases, and 12 bases stayed unmatched. The CDR3 contains 16 residues. In germline, CDR1 is PRHDT, CDR2 FYEKMQ (reference sequence).

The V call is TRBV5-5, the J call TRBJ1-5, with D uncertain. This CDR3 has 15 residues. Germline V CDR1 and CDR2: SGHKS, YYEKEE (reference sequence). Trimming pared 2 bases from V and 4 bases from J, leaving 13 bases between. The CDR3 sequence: CASSLEGWENQPQHF. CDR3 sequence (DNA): TGTGCCAGCAGCTTAGAGGGATGGGAGAATCAGCCCCAGCATTTT.

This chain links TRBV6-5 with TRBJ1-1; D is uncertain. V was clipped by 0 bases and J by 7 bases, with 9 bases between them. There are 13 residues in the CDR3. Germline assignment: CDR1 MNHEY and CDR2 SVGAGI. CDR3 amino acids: CASSYSSASEAFF. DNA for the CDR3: TGTGCCAGCAGTTACTCGTCCGCCAGTGAAGCTTTCTTT.

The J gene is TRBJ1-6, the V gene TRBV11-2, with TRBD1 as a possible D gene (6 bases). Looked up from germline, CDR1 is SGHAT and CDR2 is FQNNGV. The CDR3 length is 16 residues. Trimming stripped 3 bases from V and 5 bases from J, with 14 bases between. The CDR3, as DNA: TGTGCCAGCAGCTTCCCCGCAGGACAGCATAATTCACCCCTCCACTTT. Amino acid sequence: CASSFPAGQHNSPLHF.

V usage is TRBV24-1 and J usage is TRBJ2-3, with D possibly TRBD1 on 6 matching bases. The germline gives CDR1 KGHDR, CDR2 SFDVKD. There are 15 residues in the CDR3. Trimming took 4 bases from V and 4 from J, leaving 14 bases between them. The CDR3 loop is CATSDRRTASDTQYF. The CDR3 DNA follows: TGTGCCACCAGTGACCGTCGGACAGCCTCAGATACGCAGTATTTT.

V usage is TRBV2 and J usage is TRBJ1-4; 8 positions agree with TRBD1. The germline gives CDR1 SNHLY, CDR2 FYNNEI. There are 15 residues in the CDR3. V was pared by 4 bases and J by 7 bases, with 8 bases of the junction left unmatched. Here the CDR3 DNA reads TGTGCCAGCAGTGCGACAGGGGTTGTTACTGAAAAACTGTTTTTT. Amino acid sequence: CASSATGVVTEKLFF. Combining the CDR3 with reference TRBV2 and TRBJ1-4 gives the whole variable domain EPEVTQTPSHQVTQMGQEVILRCVPISNHLYFYWYRQILGQKVEFLVSFYNNEISEKSEIFDDQFSVERPDGSNFTLKIRSTKLEDSAMYFCASSATGVVTEKLFFGSGTQLSVL.

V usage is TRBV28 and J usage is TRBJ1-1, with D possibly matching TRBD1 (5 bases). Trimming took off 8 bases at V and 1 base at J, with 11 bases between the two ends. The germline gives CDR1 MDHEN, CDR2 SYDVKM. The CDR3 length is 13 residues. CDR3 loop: CASLRRGNTEAFF. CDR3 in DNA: TGTGCCAGCCTCCGGAGGGGGAACACTGAAGCTTTCTTT.

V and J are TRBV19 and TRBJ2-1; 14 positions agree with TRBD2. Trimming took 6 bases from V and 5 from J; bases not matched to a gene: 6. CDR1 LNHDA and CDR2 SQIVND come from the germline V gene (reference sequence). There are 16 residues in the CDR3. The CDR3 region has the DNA TGTGCCAGTAGCCCCGGACTAGCGGGAGGTAACAATGAGCAGTTCTTC. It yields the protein CASSPGLAGGNNEQFF. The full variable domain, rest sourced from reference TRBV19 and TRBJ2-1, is DGGITQSPKYLFRKEGQNVTLSCEQNLNHDAMYWYRQDPGQGLRLIYYSQIVNDFQKGDIAEGYSVSREKKESFPLTVTSAQKNPTAFYLCASSPGLAGGNNEQFFGPGTRLTVL.

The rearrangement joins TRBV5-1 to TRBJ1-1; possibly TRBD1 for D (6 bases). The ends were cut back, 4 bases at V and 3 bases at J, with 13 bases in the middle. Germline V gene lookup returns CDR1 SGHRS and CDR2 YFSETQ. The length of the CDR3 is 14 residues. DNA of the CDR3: TGCGCCAGCAGCCACCTACAGGGAGACACTGAAGCTTTCTTT. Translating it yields CASSHLQGDTEAFF.

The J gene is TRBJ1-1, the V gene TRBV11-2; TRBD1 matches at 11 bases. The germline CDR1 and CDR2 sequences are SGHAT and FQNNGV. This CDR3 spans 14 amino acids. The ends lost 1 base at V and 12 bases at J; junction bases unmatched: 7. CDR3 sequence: CASSLVPRDRGTFF. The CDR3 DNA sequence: TGTGCCAGCAGCTTAGTACCCCGGGACAGGGGGACTTTCTTT.

CDR3 nucleotide sequence: TGTGCCAGTAGTATTGGGGGACAGGGGGCTCTTCAGCCCCAGCATTTT. This codes for CASSIGGQGALQPQHF. The chain uses TRBV19 and TRBJ1-5, with 12 nucleotides matching TRBD1. Unmatched junction bases numbered 6, after V lost 3 bases and J lost 6 bases. Germline CDR1 and CDR2: LNHDA and SQIVND (reference sequence). This CDR3 contains 16 residues.

The CDR3 reads CASSLNPGAGSTEAFF. CDR3 coding DNA: TGTGCCAGCAGCCTAAACCCAGGGGCAGGGAGCACTGAAGCTTTCTTT. This chain connects TRBV3-1 (or the pseudogene TRBV3-2) to TRBJ1-1, with D tentatively TRBD1 (6 bases). There are 16 residues in the CDR3. Germline V lookup: CDR1 LGHDT, CDR2 YNNKEL (reference sequence). V was pared by 4 bases and J by 4 bases, with 19 bases between.

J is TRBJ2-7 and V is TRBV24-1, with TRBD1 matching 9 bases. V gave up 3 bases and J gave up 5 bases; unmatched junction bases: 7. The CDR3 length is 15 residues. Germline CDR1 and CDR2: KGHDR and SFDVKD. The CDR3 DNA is TGTGCCACCAGTGATCCCGGGACAGGGTTCAACGAGCAGTACTTC. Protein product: CATSDPGTGFNEQYF.

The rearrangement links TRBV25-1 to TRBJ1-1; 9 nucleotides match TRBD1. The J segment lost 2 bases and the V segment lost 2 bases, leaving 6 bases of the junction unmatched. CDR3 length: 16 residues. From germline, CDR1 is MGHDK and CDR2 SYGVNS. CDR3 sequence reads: CASSEPGQGENTEAFF. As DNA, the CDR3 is TGTGCCAGCAGTGAACCGGGACAGGGAGAAAACACTGAAGCTTTCTTT.

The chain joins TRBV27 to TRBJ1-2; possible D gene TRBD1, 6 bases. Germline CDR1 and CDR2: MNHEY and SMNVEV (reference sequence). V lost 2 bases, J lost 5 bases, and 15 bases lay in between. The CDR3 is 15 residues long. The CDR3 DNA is TGTGCCAGCAGTTTAGGACAGCATACGCTTTATGGCTACACCTTC. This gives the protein CASSLGQHTLYGYTF.

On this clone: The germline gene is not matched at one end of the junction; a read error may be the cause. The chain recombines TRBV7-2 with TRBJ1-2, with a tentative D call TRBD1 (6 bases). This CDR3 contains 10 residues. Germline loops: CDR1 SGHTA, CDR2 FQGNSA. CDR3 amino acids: CASTPEGTSF. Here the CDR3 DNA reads TGTGCCAGCACCCCCGAGGGGACAAGCTTC.

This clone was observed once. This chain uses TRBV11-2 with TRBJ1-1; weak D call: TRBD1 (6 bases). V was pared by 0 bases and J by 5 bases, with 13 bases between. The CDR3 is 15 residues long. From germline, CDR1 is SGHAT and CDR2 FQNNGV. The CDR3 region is CASSLEGQFWTEAFF. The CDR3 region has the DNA TGTGCCAGCAGCTTAGAAGGACAGTTCTGGACTGAAGCTTTCTTT.

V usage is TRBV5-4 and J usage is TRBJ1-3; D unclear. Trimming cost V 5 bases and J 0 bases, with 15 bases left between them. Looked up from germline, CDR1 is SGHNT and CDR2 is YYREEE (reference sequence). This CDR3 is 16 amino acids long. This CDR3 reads CASSGSPLSSGNTIYF. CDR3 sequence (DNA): TGTGCCAGCAGTGGGAGTCCTCTGAGCTCTGGAAACACCATATATTTT.

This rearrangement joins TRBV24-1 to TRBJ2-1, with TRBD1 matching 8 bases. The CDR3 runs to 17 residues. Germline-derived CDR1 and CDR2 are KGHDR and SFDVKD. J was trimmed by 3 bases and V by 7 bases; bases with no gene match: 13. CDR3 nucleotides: TGTGCCACCAGCGACTCCCTAGGACAGGGCGGCTACAATGAGCAGTTCTTC. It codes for CATSDSLGQGGYNEQFF.

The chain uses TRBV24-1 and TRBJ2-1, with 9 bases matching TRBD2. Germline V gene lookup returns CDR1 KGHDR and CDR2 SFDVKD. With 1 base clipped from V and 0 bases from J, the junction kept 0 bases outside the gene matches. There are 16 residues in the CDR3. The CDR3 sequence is CATSDFSGSSYNEQFF. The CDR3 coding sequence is TGTGCCACCAGTGATTTTAGCGGGAGCTCCTACAATGAGCAGTTCTTC.

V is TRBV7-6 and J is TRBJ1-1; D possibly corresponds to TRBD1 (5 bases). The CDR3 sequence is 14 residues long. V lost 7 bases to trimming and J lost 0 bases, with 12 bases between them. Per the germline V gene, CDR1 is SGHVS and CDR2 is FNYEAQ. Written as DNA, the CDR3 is TGTGCCAGCACCCTCGGGGGGTTGAACACTGAAGCTTTCTTT. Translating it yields CASTLGGLNTEAFF.

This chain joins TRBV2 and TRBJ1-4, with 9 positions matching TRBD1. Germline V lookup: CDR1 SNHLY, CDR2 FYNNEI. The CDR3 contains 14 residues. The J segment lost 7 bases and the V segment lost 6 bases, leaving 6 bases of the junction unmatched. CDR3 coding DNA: TGTGCCAGCAGGAGGGACAGGGAGTCTGAAAAACTGTTTTTT. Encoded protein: CASRRDRESEKLFF.

This CDR3 is CASRPTGRNQPQHF. Here the CDR3 DNA reads TGTGCCAGCAGGCCCACAGGGAGAAATCAGCCCCAGCATTTT. This rearrangement joins TRBV6-5 to TRBJ1-5; weak D call: TRBD1 (6 bases). The CDR3 sequence is 14 residues long. CDR1 MNHEY and CDR2 SVGAGI come from the germline V gene. V dropped 6 bases and J dropped 4 bases, with 13 bases sitting between them.